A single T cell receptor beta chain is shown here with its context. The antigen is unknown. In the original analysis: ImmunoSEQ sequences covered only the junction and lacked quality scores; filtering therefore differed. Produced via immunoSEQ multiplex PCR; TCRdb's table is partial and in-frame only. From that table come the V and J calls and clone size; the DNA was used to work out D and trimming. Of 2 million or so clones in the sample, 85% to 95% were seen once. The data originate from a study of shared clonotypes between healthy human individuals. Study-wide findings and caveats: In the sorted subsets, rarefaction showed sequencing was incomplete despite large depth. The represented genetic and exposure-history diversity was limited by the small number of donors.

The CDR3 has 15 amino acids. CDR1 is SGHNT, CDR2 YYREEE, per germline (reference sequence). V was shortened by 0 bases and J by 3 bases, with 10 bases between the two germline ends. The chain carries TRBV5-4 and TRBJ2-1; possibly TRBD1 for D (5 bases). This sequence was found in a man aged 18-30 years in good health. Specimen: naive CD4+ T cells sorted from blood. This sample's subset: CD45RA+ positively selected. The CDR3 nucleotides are TGTGCCAGCAGCTTGGAGGGGTCCGGCTACAATGAGCAGTTCTTC. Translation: CASSLEGSGYNEQFF.